The present T cell receptor (beta chain) was sequenced within a study of shared clonotypes between healthy human individuals. Study-wide context: CD4 naive and CD4 memory each took three plates per donor, while CD8 naive took two and CD8 memory one. Broader study findings: In general, naive subsets displayed greater estimated richness than memory subsets did. Lower generation probabilities were found for non-shared clonotypes than for those shared by all four donors. Naive CD4 clonotype sharing across a few donors was about 5%.

This CDR3 comprises 15 residues. Looked up from germline, CDR1 is SEHNR and CDR2 is FQNEAQ (reference sequence). V dropped 5 bases and J dropped 3; count of bases not matched to a gene: 8. Worth noting for this clone: Its antigen is still unknown.

TCRdb's table, derived via immunoSEQ multiplex PCR, lists solely in-frame clones and lacks some. The data hold around 2.1 million clones, with around 95% observed a single time. The material sequenced was naive CD4+ T cells sorted from blood. Subset described: CD45RA+ positively selected. This chain uses TRBV7-9 with TRBJ2-7, with 9 bases identical to TRBD1. This receptor was identified in a man younger than 35 in good health. The CDR3 region is CASSLGQGSVYEQYF. For the CDR3, the DNA is TGTGCCAGCAGCCTTGGACAGGGGAGCGTCTACGAGCAGTACTTC.